These 21 T cell receptor beta chains originate from one sample sequenced in a study of T cells in Graves' hyperthyroidism and ophthalmopathy (dated by TCRdb to 2018 to 2020). Libraries were constructed by multiplex PCR. Sequencing took place on an Illumina HiSeq 2000. The TCR beta CDR3 regions were amplified from RNA transcripts. The first round of RT-PCR for the TCR CDR3 was performed with the HTBI primer set and the Qiagen OneStep RT-PCR kit. Using fastp trimming at Q25 and MiXCR clonotype assembly, TCRdb reanalyzed the public sequencing data and kept in-frame beta chains. CDR3 protein sequences are deduplicated, and each keeps its most common genes and DNA. The sample table shows some 600,000 distinct CDR3 sequences, and 14% are seen once. The top ten clones comprise 5.8% of the sample. Source material: blood. The receptors shown here come from a woman aged 25 to 39 with Graves' hyperthyroidism that later progressed to Graves' ophthalmopathy.

This clonotype was detected ten times or more. The chain links TRBV19 to TRBJ2-3; 8 bases map to TRBD2. Germline V CDR1 and CDR2: LNHDA, SQIVND (reference sequence). The V gene end was trimmed by 1 base and the J gene end by 2 bases; junction bases not matched to a gene: 2. The CDR3 runs 15 residues. CDR3 sequence: CASSIGGRNTDTQYF. The CDR3 DNA follows: TGTGCCAGTAGTATAGGCGGGAGGAACACAGATACGCAGTATTTT.

This clonotype came up many times. The genes are TRBV7-8 and TRBJ2-5; D ambiguous. Germline CDR1 reads SGHVS; CDR2 reads FQNEAQ. Trimming removed 0 bases at V and 2 bases at J, with 13 bases between. This CDR3 spans 16 amino acids. Here the CDR3 reads CASSLARLVDQETQYF. In nucleotides, the CDR3 is TGTGCCAGCAGCTTAGCGAGGTTGGTCGATCAAGAGACCCAGTACTTC.

This clonotype was seen at least ten times. The chain employs TRBV28 and TRBJ2-1; TRBD2 matches at 9 bases. The CDR3 is 14 residues long. CDR1 is MDHEN and CDR2 is SYDVKM in the germline V gene. The ends lost 7 bases at V and 4 bases at J; junction bases unmatched: 5. The CDR3 region has the DNA TGTGCCAGCAATAGCGGGAGTGGGTACAATGAGCAGTTCTTC. It translates to CASNSGSGYNEQFF. Together with reference TRBV28 and TRBJ2-1, the CDR3 gives the full variable domain: DVKVTQSSRYLVKRTGEKVFLECVQDMDHENMFWYRQDPGLGLRLIYFSYDVKMKEKGDIPEGYSVSREKKERFSLILESASTNQTSMYLCASNSGSGYNEQFFGPGTRLTVL.

This clonotype appeared many times. J is TRBJ2-7 and V is TRBV20-1; 10 bases align to TRBD2. Unmatched junction bases numbered 9, after V lost 3 bases and J lost 1 base. The CDR3 is made up of 16 amino acids. CDR1 DFQATT and CDR2 SNEGSKA come from the germline V gene (reference sequence). CDR3 DNA: TGCAGTGCTAGGCCGATCCTAGCGGGAGTATCCTACGAGCAGTACTTC. Encoded protein: CSARPILAGVSYEQYF.

This clonotype occurred a few times. The chain recombines TRBV24-1 with TRBJ2-5, with D possibly being TRBD2 (6 bases). Germline CDR1 and CDR2: KGHDR and SFDVKD. V dropped 7 bases and J dropped 7 bases, with 21 bases sitting between them. The CDR3 extends over 15 amino acids. DNA for the CDR3: TGTGCCACCAGGAGCGGCAATACGCGGGGCGGGACCCAGTACTTC. Amino acid sequence: CATRSGNTRGGTQYF.

This clonotype was observed a handful of times. The rearrangement links TRBV7-9 to TRBJ1-2, with TRBD1 as a possible D gene (5 bases). There are 13 residues in the CDR3. The germline V gene encodes CDR1 SEHNR and CDR2 FQNEAQ (reference sequence). V was pared by 5 bases and J by 6 bases, with 13 bases between. The CDR3 DNA sequence: TGTGCCAGCAGCCCAGGCCCGGGGCATGGCTACACCTTC. It translates to CASSPGPGHGYTF.

Many counts were recorded for this clonotype. The chain couples TRBV12-3 or TRBV12-4 to TRBJ1-4; tentative D call: TRBD1 (5 bases). The V end lost 4 bases, the J end lost 4 bases, and 16 bases lay between the germline ends. This CDR3 has 16 amino acids. The CDR3 loop is CASSSLWDENNEKLFF. The CDR3, as DNA: TGTGCCAGCAGTTCTCTATGGGACGAGAATAATGAAAAACTGTTTTTT.

This clonotype turned up a few times. The CDR3 DNA follows: TGTGCTAGTGCCTCAGATGGCTACACCTTC. Encoded protein: CASASDGYTF. The V call is TRBV12-5, the J call TRBJ1-2; D unresolved. Per germline, CDR1 LGHNT and CDR2 FRNRAP. The CDR3 length is 10 residues. V lost 7 bases and J lost 6, with 6 bases in between.

V usage is TRBV19 and J usage is TRBJ2-7; D remains unclear. The V end lost 5 bases, the J end lost 0 bases, and 8 bases lay between the germline ends. The germline CDR1 and CDR2 sequences are LNHDA and SQIVND (reference sequence). This CDR3 is built from 13 residues. The CDR3 DNA follows: TGTGCCAGTAGTCCAAACTACTCCTACGAGCAGTACTTC. Amino acids: CASSPNYSYEQYF.

This clonotype was seen at least ten times. The rearrangement joins TRBV7-9 to TRBJ2-2; D not resolved. Trimming took 3 bases from V and 1 from J, leaving 9 bases between them. Germline CDR1 and CDR2: SEHNR and FQNEAQ (reference sequence). The CDR3 sequence is 15 residues long. In nucleotides, the CDR3 is TGTGCCAGCAGCTTGTTAAGGGTGAACACCGGGGAGCTGTTTTTT. Encoded protein: CASSLLRVNTGELFF.

Only a few counts were recorded for this clonotype. A read error may explain this, as a much larger clone is one base away. V and J are TRBV5-5 and TRBJ2-7; TRBD2 is a possible D gene (5 bases). The germline V gene has CDR1 SGHKS and CDR2 YYEKEE (reference sequence). The CDR3 sequence is 12 residues long. The CDR3 bases are TGTGCCGGCAGCGGTGGCCCCTGGGAGCAGTACTTC. Translating gives CAGSGGPWEQYF.

This clonotype has ten or more counts. CDR3 in DNA: TGTGCCAGCAGTTTACGTCGACAGGGGATCCATGGCTACACCTTC. Translating it yields CASSLRRQGIHGYTF. The rearrangement joins TRBV12-3 or TRBV12-4 to TRBJ1-2; the match to TRBD1 covers 8 bases. V lost 2 bases, J lost 6 bases, and 8 bases stayed unmatched. This CDR3 region has 15 residues.

The chain joins TRBV6-6 to TRBJ1-4; tentative D call: TRBD1 (6 bases). This CDR3 contains 14 residues. The V end lost 0 bases, the J end lost 8 bases, and 10 bases lay between the germline ends. Per the germline V gene, CDR1 is MNHNY and CDR2 is SVGAGI (reference sequence). CDR3: CASSYSDRSEKLFF. CDR3 nucleotides: TGTGCCAGCAGTTACTCGGACAGAAGCGAAAAACTGTTTTTT.

In its sample, this clonotype was seen many times. This sequence joins TRBV6-2 or TRBV6-3 and TRBJ1-2, with 7 positions matching TRBD1. With 3 bases clipped from V and 1 base from J, the junction kept 5 bases outside the gene matches. From germline, CDR1 is MNHEY and CDR2 SVGEGT. CDR3 length: 15 residues. CDR3 sequence reads: CASSYSGQDNYGYTF. The CDR3 DNA sequence: TGTGCCAGCAGTTATTCCGGACAGGATAACTATGGCTACACCTTC.

This clonotype was observed many times. This chain uses TRBV12-3 or TRBV12-4 with TRBJ1-1; D unresolved. V lost 7 bases to trimming and J lost 0 bases, with 12 bases between them. The CDR3 has 14 residues. Here the CDR3 DNA reads TGTGCCAGCACTATTCTAACCGTGAACACTGAAGCTTTCTTT. Protein: CASTILTVNTEAFF.

This clonotype was detected many times. The rearrangement uses TRBV11-2 and TRBJ2-3, with 9 positions matching TRBD2. V gave up 1 base and J gave up 4 bases; unmatched junction bases: 9. Germline V CDR1 and CDR2: SGHAT, FQNNGV. CDR3 length: 17 amino acids. The CDR3 DNA follows: TGTGCCAGCAGCTTAGTGTGGCGGGAGGGCCTCTCAGATACGCAGTATTTT. Translating gives CASSLVWREGLSDTQYF.

At least ten counts were recorded for this clonotype. V is TRBV20-1 and J is TRBJ2-7, with 10 bases identical to TRBD1. The CDR3 runs to 16 residues. J gave up 0 bases and V 0 bases, and 5 bases lay outside the gene matches. The germline V gene encodes CDR1 DFQATT and CDR2 SNEGSKA (reference sequence). The CDR3 reads CSARDPGQGSSYEQYF. CDR3 nucleotides: TGCAGTGCTAGAGATCCGGGACAGGGGAGCTCCTACGAGCAGTACTTC.

This clonotype has at least ten counts. The chain recombines TRBV7-2 with TRBJ2-5; D possibly corresponds to TRBD2 (5 bases). The germline CDR1 and CDR2 sequences are SGHTA and FQGNSA. The ends were cut back, 5 bases at V and 4 bases at J, with 20 bases in the middle. This CDR3 has 16 amino acids. The CDR3 reads CASSHRTLGNAETQYF. The CDR3 nucleotides are TGTGCCAGCAGCCATCGGACTTTAGGAAACGCAGAGACCCAGTACTTC. Supplemented by reference TRBV7-2 and TRBJ2-5, the full variable domain reads GAGVSQSPSNKVTEKGKDVELRCDPISGHTALYWYRQSLGQGLEFLIYFQGNSAPDKSGLPSDRFSAERTGGSVSTLTIQRTQQEDSAVYLCASSHRTLGNAETQYFGPGTRLLVL.

About this clonotype itself: It may be a read error: a sequence one base away is much more abundant. V is TRBV19 and J is TRBJ1-2, with a possible D match to TRBD1 (6 bases). CDR3 length equals 14 residues. In germline, CDR1 is LNHDA, CDR2 SQIVND (reference sequence). V lost 4 bases and J 5 bases, leaving 14 bases between the germline ends. CDR3 coding DNA: TGTGCCAGTAGTACACTGGGGGCGCAGTATGGCTACACCTTC. The encoded protein is CASSTLGAQYGYTF.

This clonotype was seen ten or more times. The chain links TRBV10-3 to TRBJ1-5, with unresolved D. Germline lookup yields CDR1 ENHRY and CDR2 SYGVKD. V was clipped by 0 bases and J by 2 bases, with 8 bases between them. The CDR3 totals 15 residues. In DNA, the CDR3 is TGTGCCATCAGTGAGTCGCCTGGGGGCAATCAGCCCCAGCATTTT. This sequence encodes CAISESPGGNQPQHF.

Many counts were recorded for this clonotype. The chain has TRBV7-9 and TRBJ2-7; 7 nucleotides align to TRBD2. Germline values: CDR1 SEHNR, CDR2 FQNEAQ (reference sequence). V shed 4 bases and J 6 bases; nucleotides not matched to a gene: 15. CDR3 length: 16 residues. CDR3 sequence: CASSSPGGAGSGEQYF. The DNA for the CDR3 is TGTGCCAGCAGCTCCCCCGGTGGAGCGGGATCCGGCGAGCAGTACTTC.